The next 15 T cell receptor beta chains were all read from a single sample in a study of OX40 agonist ivuxolimab in advanced cancers. Sequencing used immunoSEQ multiplex PCR; TCRdb keeps in-frame clones, though not all of them. The repertoire consists of tens of thousands of clones, with approximately 94% occurring once and the leading ten covering around 14%. The starting material was CD4+ or CD8+ T cells sorted from blood, obtained in a trial of the OX40 agonist ivuxolimab. All receptors come from an adult with an advanced solid tumor such as melanoma, head and neck, liver or kidney cancer.

The rearrangement uses TRBV7-9 and TRBJ2-7; a possible D gene is TRBD2 (6 bases). This CDR3 has 18 residues. The germline CDR1 and CDR2 sequences are SEHNR and FQNEAQ (reference sequence). Trimming pared 5 bases from V and 4 bases from J, leaving 27 bases between. In DNA, the CDR3 is TGTGCCAGCAGCCCTTCCGGAGGGGCAGGGTTTCTAGCGTACGAGCAGTACTTC. Translated: CASSPSGGAGFLAYEQYF. The full variable domain, rest sourced from reference TRBV7-9 and TRBJ2-7, is DTGVSQNPRHKITKRGQNVTFRCDPISEHNRLYWYRQTLGQGPEFLTYFQNEAQLEKSRLLSDRFSAERPKGSFSTLEIQRTEQGDSAMYLCASSPSGGAGFLAYEQYFGPGTRLTVT.

The gene calls are TRBV10-1 and TRBJ1-1; TRBD1 agrees at 9 bases. Germline loops: CDR1 WNHNN, CDR2 SYGVQD (reference sequence). The J segment lost 6 bases and the V segment lost 0 bases, leaving 5 bases of the junction unmatched. CDR3 size: 15 residues. The CDR3 sequence: CASSESVGTGSEAFF. DNA for the CDR3: TGCGCCAGCAGTGAGTCGGTAGGGACAGGGTCTGAAGCTTTCTTT.

The V gene is TRBV5-4, the J gene TRBJ2-1, with TRBD2 as a possible D gene (6 bases). Germline CDR1 reads SGHNT; CDR2 reads YYREEE (reference sequence). This CDR3 is 13 amino acids long. V was cut by 6 bases and J by 7 bases, with 14 bases left in between. CDR3 protein: CASIPPGENEQFF. CDR3 DNA sequence: TGTGCCAGCATCCCCCCGGGGGAGAATGAGCAGTTCTTC.

The chain uses TRBV12-5 and TRBJ2-7, with 9 bases lining up with TRBD1. This CDR3 spans 15 amino acids. CDR1 LGHNT and CDR2 FRNRAP come from the germline V gene. The J segment lost 2 bases and the V segment lost 1 base, leaving 3 bases of the junction unmatched. The CDR3 DNA sequence: TGTGCTAGTGGTTTGGCCGGGACAGGGCCCTACGAGCAGTACTTC. Its translation is CASGLAGTGPYEQYF.

The J gene is TRBJ2-7, the V gene TRBV9, with TRBD2 as a possible D gene (5 bases). The length of the CDR3 is 15 residues. V lost 0 bases to trimming and J lost 6 bases, with 16 bases between them. Per the germline V gene, CDR1 is SGDLS and CDR2 is YYNGEE. The CDR3 here is CASSVETRKGSEQYF. As DNA, the CDR3 is TGTGCCAGCAGCGTAGAGACCAGGAAAGGGAGCGAGCAGTACTTC.

This clone occurred once. CDR3 DNA: TGTGCCAGCAGTCCGGACCAGGTATTGATAGAGACCCAGTACTTC. It encodes CASSPDQVLIETQYF. V usage is TRBV27 and J usage is TRBJ2-5, with D uncertain. The CDR3 is made up of 15 amino acids. Germline values: CDR1 MNHEY, CDR2 SMNVEV (reference sequence). The germline V and J ends were trimmed by 5 bases and 4 bases, with 17 bases remaining between them.

The V gene is TRBV7-9, the J gene TRBJ2-7; 7 bases are shared with TRBD1. V was clipped by 11 bases and J by 2 bases; unmatched bases: 18. CDR3 length equals 16 residues. Germline V gene data show CDR1 as SEHNR and CDR2 as FQNEAQ (reference sequence). CDR3 sequence: CAGALIYGTETYEQYF. Here the CDR3 DNA reads TGTGCCGGAGCCCTTATATATGGGACAGAAACCTACGAGCAGTACTTC.

This CDR3 reads CASSPVQRAGWNEQFF. The CDR3 DNA reads as TGTGCCAGCAGCCCGGTACAGCGTGCGGGTTGGAATGAGCAGTTCTTC. The chain employs TRBV7-2 and TRBJ2-1, with D possibly TRBD2 on 5 matching bases. Germline values: CDR1 SGHTA, CDR2 FQGNSA. V dropped 5 bases and J dropped 7 bases, with 21 bases sitting between them. This CDR3 comprises 16 residues.

The chain links TRBV5-1 to TRBJ2-1, with a possible D match to TRBD2 (5 bases). The V end lost 4 bases, the J end lost 5 bases, and 13 bases lay between the germline ends. This CDR3 has 14 residues. Germline V gene data show CDR1 as SGHRS and CDR2 as YFSETQ. CDR3 residues: CASSPVQRHNEQFF. The CDR3 DNA reads TGCGCCAGCAGCCCCGTCCAGCGGCACAATGAGCAGTTCTTC.

J is TRBJ1-1 and V is TRBV4-1, with D possibly being TRBD1 (6 bases). The CDR3 totals 15 residues. Germline V CDR1 and CDR2: MGHRA, YSYEKL. V gave up 3 bases and J gave up 2 bases, with 13 bases separating them. CDR3 in amino acids: CASSQAGTSNTEAFF. The DNA for the CDR3 is TGCGCCAGCAGCCAGGCCGGGACATCTAACACTGAAGCTTTCTTT.

This sequence joins TRBV7-9 and TRBJ1-2; TRBD1 is a possible D gene (5 bases). This CDR3 comprises 13 residues. V was shortened by 1 base and J by 5 bases, with 8 bases between the two germline ends. Germline assignment: CDR1 SEHNR and CDR2 FQNEAQ (reference sequence). The CDR3 nucleotides read TGTGCCAGCAGCTTAGAGGGGTGGTATGGCTACACCTTC. The encoded protein is CASSLEGWYGYTF.

The V gene is TRBV19, the J gene TRBJ2-1; the D gene could be TRBD1 or TRBD2 (6 bases each). CDR1 and CDR2 (germline): LNHDA, SQIVND (reference sequence). The CDR3 spans 15 residues. Trimming pared 3 bases from V and 4 bases from J, leaving 13 bases between. This chain's CDR3 is CASSIGGGIYNEQFF. The CDR3 bases are TGTGCCAGTAGTATTGGGGGCGGGATATACAATGAGCAGTTCTTC.

V gene TRBV29-1 combines with J gene TRBJ2-2; D may be TRBD2 (7 bases). CDR1 and CDR2 (germline): SQVTM, ANQGSEA. The CDR3 is made up of 14 amino acids. Deletions cut 4 bases from V and 6 bases from J, with 15 bases between. The DNA of the CDR3 is TGCAGCGTTGTGGGGGGGGGCCCCGCCGGGGAGCTGTTTTTT. This codes for CSVVGGGPAGELFF.

The J gene is TRBJ2-7, the V gene TRBV6-1, with D perhaps TRBD2 (6 bases). V was shortened by 8 bases and J by 3 bases, with 14 bases between the two germline ends. Germline-derived CDR1 and CDR2 are MNHNS and SASEGT. The CDR3 runs to 13 residues. The CDR3 DNA reads as TGTGCCAGCGGTAGACTAGGAGGCTACGAGCAGTACTTC. Amino acid sequence: CASGRLGGYEQYF.

V and J are TRBV5-6 and TRBJ2-1; 8 bases are shared with TRBD2. V trimming: 7 bases; J trimming: 6 bases; junction bases outside the gene matches: 6. The germline V gene has CDR1 SGHDT and CDR2 YYEEEE. The CDR3 extends over 13 amino acids. The CDR3 DNA reads TGTGCCAGCTTCCCCGGGGGGGGCAATGAGCAGTTCTTC. Protein product: CASFPGGGNEQFF.